Each of the 10 T cell receptor beta chains below was sequenced from the same sample in a study of control samples from healthy donors and cancer patients. Assay: immunoSEQ multiplex PCR; the TCRdb copy retains only in-frame clones and omits some. Of about 130,000 clones in the sample, about 94% were seen once. The sequenced material came from PBMCs. The receptors derive from a man in his 60s with colorectal cancer.

The chain has TRBV5-1 and TRBJ2-7; 9 bases line up with TRBD1. V dropped 4 bases and J dropped 4; count of bases not matched to a gene: 6. The CDR3 extends over 14 amino acids. Germline values: CDR1 SGHRS, CDR2 YFSETQ. Here the CDR3 reads CASSPGQGAYEQYF. CDR3 DNA: TGCGCCAGCAGCCCGGGACAGGGAGCTTACGAGCAGTACTTC.

The table lists this clone with a few counts. The chain joins TRBV7-2 to TRBJ2-1; 12 bases are shared with TRBD2. The V segment lost 5 bases and the J segment 7 bases; nucleotides outside the gene matches: 6. The CDR3 has 15 amino acids. CDR1 and CDR2 (germline): SGHTA, FQGNSA. CDR3 sequence (DNA): TGTGCCAGCAGCCTGGCAGGGACTAGCGGGAATGAGCAGTTCTTC. It is translated as CASSLAGTSGNEQFF.

The gene calls are TRBV4-3 and TRBJ1-1, with D unresolved. CDR3 length: 16 amino acids. Per germline, CDR1 LGHNA and CDR2 YSLEER. Trimming took off 0 bases at V and 3 bases at J, with 14 bases between the two ends. For the CDR3, the DNA is TGCGCCAGCAGCCAAGATTCCCGGGGATGGTACACTGAAGCTTTCTTT. Amino acid sequence: CASSQDSRGWYTEAFF.

This chain connects TRBV10-3 to TRBJ2-7; D may be TRBD1 (5 bases). The CDR3 is made up of 14 amino acids. The germline V gene encodes CDR1 ENHRY and CDR2 SYGVKD. V was clipped by 0 bases and J by 3 bases, with 9 bases between them. The DNA of the CDR3 is TGTGCCATCAGTGAGTCGGGGCCGGGCTACGAGCAGTACTTC. Amino acids: CAISESGPGYEQYF.

The chain employs TRBV4-1 and TRBJ1-2; D gene uncertain. The CDR3 consists of 15 residues. Trimming took off 1 base at V and 0 bases at J, with 9 bases between the two ends. Germline lookup yields CDR1 MGHRA and CDR2 YSYEKL. The CDR3 nucleotides are TGCGCCAGCAGCCAAGGGCCGGGCGCTAACTATGGCTACACCTTC. It translates to CASSQGPGANYGYTF.

This chain joins TRBV14 and TRBJ1-1; D perhaps matches TRBD1 (5 bases). Deletions cut 4 bases from V and 0 bases from J, with 15 bases between. This CDR3 comprises 16 residues. Per the germline V gene, CDR1 is SGHDN and CDR2 is FVKESK. Here the CDR3 reads CASSPIRDLMNTEAFF. CDR3 coding DNA: TGTGCCAGCAGCCCAATCCGGGACCTCATGAACACTGAAGCTTTCTTT.

The V call is TRBV19, the J call TRBJ1-2; D is undetermined. The V gene's germline CDR1 is LNHDA and CDR2 SQIVND (reference sequence). The ends were cut back, 6 bases at V and 0 bases at J, with 11 bases in the middle. CDR3 length equals 14 residues. CDR3 residues: CASRTTLANYGYTF. CDR3 nucleotide sequence: TGTGCCAGTAGAACCACGTTAGCTAACTATGGCTACACCTTC.

The chain carries TRBV4-1 and TRBJ1-1; no definite D call. This CDR3 has 13 amino acids. Trimming removed 5 bases at V and 2 bases at J, with 9 bases between. The germline CDR1 and CDR2 sequences are MGHRA and YSYEKL. The CDR3 nucleotides are TGCGCCAGCAGCGCCCGGGCCAACACTGAAGCTTTCTTT. As protein: CASSARANTEAFF.

V is TRBV10-2 and J is TRBJ2-5, with D possibly called TRBD1 or TRBD2 (6 bases each). V was clipped by 0 bases and J by 1 base, with 12 bases between them. Per the germline V gene, CDR1 is WSHSY and CDR2 is SAAADI. CDR3 length equals 16 residues. This CDR3 reads CASSESRGRVQETQYF. As DNA, the CDR3 is TGCGCCAGCAGTGAGTCCCGGGGGCGAGTCCAAGAGACCCAGTACTTC.

V is TRBV3-1 (or the pseudogene TRBV3-2) and J is TRBJ1-2, with a possible D match to TRBD1 (5 bases). The CDR3 is 13 amino acids. CDR1 LGHDT and CDR2 YNNKEL come from the germline V gene (reference sequence). The germline V and J ends were trimmed by 0 bases and 4 bases, with 6 bases remaining between them. The DNA of the CDR3 is TGTGCCAGCAGCCAAGAGGGGACCTATGGCTACACCTTC. Its protein is CASSQEGTYGYTF.